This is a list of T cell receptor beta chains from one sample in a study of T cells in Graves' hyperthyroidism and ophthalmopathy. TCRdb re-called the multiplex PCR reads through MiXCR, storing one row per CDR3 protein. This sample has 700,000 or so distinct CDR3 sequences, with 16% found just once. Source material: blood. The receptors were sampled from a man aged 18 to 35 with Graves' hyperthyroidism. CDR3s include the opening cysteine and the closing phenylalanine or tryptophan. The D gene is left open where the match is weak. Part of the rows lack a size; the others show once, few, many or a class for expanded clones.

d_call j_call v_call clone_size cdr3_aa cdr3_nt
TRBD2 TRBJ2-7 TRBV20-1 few CSARDRGGSPIYEQYF TGCAGTGCTAGAGATCGTGGCGGGAGTCCAATCTACGAGCAGTACTTC
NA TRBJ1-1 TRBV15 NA CATTELLNTEAFF TGTGCCACCACAGAGCTCCTGAACACTGAAGCTTTCTTT
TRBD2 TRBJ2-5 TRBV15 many CATSMRLAGGPGKETQYF TGTGCCACCAGCATGAGACTAGCGGGAGGGCCCGGGAAAGAGACCCAGTACTTC
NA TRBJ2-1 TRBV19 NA CASSISGGAHNEQFF TGTGCCAGTAGTATTTCCGGAGGTGCCCACAATGAGCAGTTCTTC
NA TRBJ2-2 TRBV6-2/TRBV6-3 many CASSRTYTGELFF TGTGCCAGCAGCAGGACCTACACCGGGGAGCTGTTTTTT
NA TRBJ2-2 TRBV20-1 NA CSAYREPATGELFF TGCAGTGCCTACAGGGAACCGGCCACCGGGGAGCTGTTTTTT
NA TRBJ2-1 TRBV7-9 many CASSSGHYNEQFF TGTGCCAGCAGTTCCGGTCACTACAATGAGCAGTTCTTC
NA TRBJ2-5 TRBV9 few CASSLMVPAAETQYF TGTGCCAGCAGCCTGATGGTCCCGGCCGCAGAGACCCAGTACTTC
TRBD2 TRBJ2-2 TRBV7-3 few CASSPWGGGELFF TGTGCCAGCAGTCCCTGGGGGGGCGGGGAGCTGTTTTTT
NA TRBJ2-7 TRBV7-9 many CASTFMGGLGYEQYF TGTGCCAGCACCTTTATGGGGGGGCTGGGCTACGAGCAGTACTTC
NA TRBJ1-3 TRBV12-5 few CASGLVPVPSGNTIYF TGTGCTAGTGGTTTGGTACCCGTCCCCTCTGGAAACACCATATATTTT
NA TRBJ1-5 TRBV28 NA CASRPHGGANQPQHF TGTGCCAGCAGGCCCCACGGTGGGGCTAATCAGCCCCAGCATTTT
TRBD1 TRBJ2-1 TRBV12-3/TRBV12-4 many CASSALEGAHEQFF TGTGCCAGCAGTGCATTAGAGGGGGCCCATGAGCAGTTCTTC
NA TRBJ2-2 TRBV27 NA CASSLTSGRFNTGELFF TGTGCCAGCAGTTTAACATCGGGACGGTTTAACACCGGGGAGCTGTTTTTT
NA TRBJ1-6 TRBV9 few CASSVDAGDYNSPLHF TGTGCCAGCAGCGTAGATGCAGGGGATTATAATTCACCCCTCCACTTT
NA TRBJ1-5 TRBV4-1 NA CASSQENNPNQPQHF TGCGCCAGCAGCCAAGAAAATAACCCCAATCAGCCCCAGCATTTT
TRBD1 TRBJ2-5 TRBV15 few CATSGGQGAETQYF TGTGCCACCAGCGGGGGACAGGGGGCAGAGACCCAGTACTTC
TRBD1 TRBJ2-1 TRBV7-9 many CASSGDRGPYNEQFF TGTGCCAGCAGCGGGGACAGGGGGCCCTACAATGAGCAGTTCTTC
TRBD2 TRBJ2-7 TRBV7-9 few CASSPGTSGAGQYF TGTGCCAGCAGCCCTGGGACTAGCGGCGCAGGGCAGTACTTC
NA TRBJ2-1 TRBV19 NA CASSVTSLGNNEQFF TGTGCCAGTAGTGTTACTAGTTTGGGCAACAATGAGCAGTTCTTC
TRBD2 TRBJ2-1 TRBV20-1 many CSARTSGNEQFF TGCAGTGCTAGGACTAGCGGCAATGAGCAGTTCTTC
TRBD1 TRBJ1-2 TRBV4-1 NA CASSQAPGQGYGYTF TGCGCCAGCAGCCAAGCACCGGGACAGGGGTATGGCTACACCTTC